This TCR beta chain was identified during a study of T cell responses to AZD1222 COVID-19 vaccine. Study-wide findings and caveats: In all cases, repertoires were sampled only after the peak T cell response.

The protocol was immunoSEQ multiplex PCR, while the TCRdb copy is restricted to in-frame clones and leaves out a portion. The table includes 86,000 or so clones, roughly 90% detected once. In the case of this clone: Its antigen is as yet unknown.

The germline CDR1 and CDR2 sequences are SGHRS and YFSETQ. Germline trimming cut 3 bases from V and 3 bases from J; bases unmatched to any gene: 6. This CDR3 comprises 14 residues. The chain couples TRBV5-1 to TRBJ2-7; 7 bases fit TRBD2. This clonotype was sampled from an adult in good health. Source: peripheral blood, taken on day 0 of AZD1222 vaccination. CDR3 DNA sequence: TGCGCCAGCAGCTCGATAACGGGGGGCTACGAGCAGTACTTC. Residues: CASSSITGGYEQYF.